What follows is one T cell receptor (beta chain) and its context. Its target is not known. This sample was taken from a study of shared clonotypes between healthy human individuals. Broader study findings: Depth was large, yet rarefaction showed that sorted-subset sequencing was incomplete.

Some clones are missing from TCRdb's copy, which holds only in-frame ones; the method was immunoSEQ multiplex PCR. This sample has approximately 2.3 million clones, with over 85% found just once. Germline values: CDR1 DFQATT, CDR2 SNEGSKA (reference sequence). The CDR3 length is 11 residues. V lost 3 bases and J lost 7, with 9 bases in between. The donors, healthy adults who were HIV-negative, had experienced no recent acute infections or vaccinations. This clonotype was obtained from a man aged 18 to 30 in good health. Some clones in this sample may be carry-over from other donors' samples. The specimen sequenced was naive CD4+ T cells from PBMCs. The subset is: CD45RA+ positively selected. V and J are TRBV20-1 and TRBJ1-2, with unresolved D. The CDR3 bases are TGCAGTGCTAGTGGCGGGGTTGGCTACACCTTC. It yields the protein CSASGGVGYTF.